Below, one T cell receptor (beta chain) is given with its context. Its specificity is unknown. The entry originates in a study of a mutant IDH1 vaccine in newly diagnosed glioma. Trimming removed 1 base from V and 6 bases from J; junction bases left unmatched: 7. The V gene's germline CDR1 is MNHEY and CDR2 SMNVEV (reference sequence). The CDR3 sequence is 16 residues long. Sample time point: week 11, during vaccination. The content of each vaccine dose was 300 ug of mutant IDH1 20-mer peptide, and topical imiquimod accompanied it. Generated by immunoSEQ multiplex PCR, the TCRdb table keeps only in-frame clones and is missing some. The sample lists 110,000 or so clones; 85% to 90% were seen once.

The rearrangement uses TRBV27 and TRBJ2-1; 9 positions match TRBD2. The sequencing used PBMCs, collected from a glioma patient whose treatment included an IDH1 peptide vaccine. The receptor comes from a woman aged 45-60 years with glioma. In DNA form, the CDR3 reads TGTGCCAGCAGTTTATTTCTAGCGGGAACCTCCAATGAGCAGTTCTTC. Translation gives CASSLFLAGTSNEQFF.